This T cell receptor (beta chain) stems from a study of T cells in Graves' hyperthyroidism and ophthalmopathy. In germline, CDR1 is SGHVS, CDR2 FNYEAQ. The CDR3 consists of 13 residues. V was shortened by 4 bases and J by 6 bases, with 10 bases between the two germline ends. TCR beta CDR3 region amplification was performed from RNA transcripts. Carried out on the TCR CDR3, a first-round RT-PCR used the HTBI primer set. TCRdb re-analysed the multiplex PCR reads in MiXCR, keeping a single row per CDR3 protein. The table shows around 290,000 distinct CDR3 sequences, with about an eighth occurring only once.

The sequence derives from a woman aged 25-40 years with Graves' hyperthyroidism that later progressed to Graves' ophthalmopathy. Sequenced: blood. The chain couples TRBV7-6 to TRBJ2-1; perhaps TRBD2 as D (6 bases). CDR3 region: CASSSGDGNEQFF. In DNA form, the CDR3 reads TGTGCCAGCAGCTCGGGGGACGGCAATGAGCAGTTCTTC.